One and the same sample provided the 32 T cell receptor beta chains below, sequenced in a study of cytomegalovirus exposure and HLA in healthy donors. Amplification used 60 Vbeta primers and 13 Jbeta primers. Sequencing was performed with immunoSEQ multiplex PCR; in TCRdb, only in-frame clones are kept and a portion is missing. This sample yields about 170,000 clones, of which over 60% are seen a single time; under 8% belongs to the top ten. Specimen: PBMCs. The receptors here all came from a middle-aged man in good health and CMV-seropositive.

This clone has a handful of counts. The gene calls are TRBV11-3 and TRBJ2-2; D perhaps matches TRBD2 (6 bases). Trimming took 8 bases from V and 3 from J, leaving 31 bases between them. The CDR3 is 20 residues long. From germline, CDR1 is SGHNT and CDR2 YENEEA. The CDR3 sequence: CASCPYDWRGISPDTGELFF. The CDR3 bases are TGTGCCAGCTGCCCCTACGATTGGCGGGGAATAAGCCCCGACACCGGGGAGCTGTTTTTT.

This chain uses TRBV6-5 with TRBJ2-5, with 8 positions matching TRBD1. Germline V gene sequence: CDR1 MNHEY, CDR2 SVGAGI. The length of the CDR3 is 14 residues. V gave up 6 bases and J gave up 4 bases; unmatched junction bases: 7. This chain's CDR3 is CASRATGTGETQYF. For the CDR3, the DNA is TGTGCCAGCAGGGCAACCGGGACAGGAGAGACCCAGTACTTC.

This chain links TRBV11-3 with TRBJ2-7; maybe TRBD1 (6 bases). The CDR3 loop spans 17 amino acids. V was shortened by 5 bases and J by 0 bases, with 20 bases between the two germline ends. Germline CDR1 SGHNT, CDR2 YENEEA. The CDR3 spells CASSVGTLKLHSYEQYF. CDR3 DNA sequence: TGTGCCAGCAGCGTAGGGACACTCAAACTCCACTCCTACGAGCAGTACTTC.

CDR3 protein: CASSLAGSETQYF. Here the CDR3 DNA reads TGCGCCAGCAGCTTGGCAGGGTCAGAGACCCAGTACTTC. The V call is TRBV5-1, the J call TRBJ2-5; D possibly corresponds to TRBD1 (5 bases). Germline CDR1 reads SGHRS; CDR2 reads YFSETQ. The CDR3 runs 13 residues. V shed 0 bases and J shed 4 bases, with 7 bases lying between them.

This sequence joins TRBV28 and TRBJ2-7; TRBD1 agrees at 7 bases. V was clipped by 6 bases and J by 6 bases; unmatched bases: 5. Germline V lookup: CDR1 MDHEN, CDR2 SYDVKM. The CDR3 is 12 residues long. The CDR3: CASRTTGIEQYF. CDR3 coding DNA: TGTGCCAGCAGAACGACAGGGATCGAGCAGTACTTC.

The chain combines TRBV5-1 with TRBJ2-2, with D uncertain. This CDR3 is built from 18 residues. With 4 bases removed from V and 3 bases from J, the gap between germline ends came to 22 bases. CDR1 and CDR2 (germline): SGHRS, YFSETQ. The CDR3 reads CASSLASWLDRHTGELFF. CDR3 sequence (DNA): TGCGCCAGCAGCCTCGCCTCATGGCTAGATAGACACACCGGGGAGCTGTTTTTT.

The chain couples TRBV6-5 to TRBJ2-3; D perhaps matches TRBD2 (5 bases). The V gene lost 0 bases and the J gene lost 5 bases, with 9 bases spanning the gap. Germline V gives CDR1 MNHEY, CDR2 SVGAGI. This CDR3 is built from 14 residues. In DNA, the CDR3 is TGTGCCAGCAGTTACTCGCGGAGGATAGATACGCAGTATTTT. Residues: CASSYSRRIDTQYF.

This chain uses TRBV5-1 with TRBJ2-5, with 7 bases fitting TRBD1. The V gene end was trimmed by 5 bases and the J gene end by 1 base; junction bases not matched to a gene: 5. CDR1 is SGHRS, CDR2 YFSETQ, per germline. CDR3 size: 14 residues. CDR3 in amino acids: CASRQGSLQETQYF. CDR3 bases: TGCGCCAGCAGACAGGGGTCCCTCCAAGAGACCCAGTACTTC.

The CDR3 sequence is CASSSGLAGGTDTQYF. The DNA of the CDR3 is TGTGCCAGCAGCTCAGGACTAGCGGGAGGCACAGATACGCAGTATTTT. The chain recombines TRBV7-8 with TRBJ2-3; 13 bases match TRBD2. The CDR3 is made up of 16 amino acids. In germline, CDR1 is SGHVS, CDR2 FQNEAQ. J gave up 1 base and V 4 bases, and 2 bases lay outside the gene matches.

V and J are TRBV29-1 and TRBJ2-1; the D gene is possibly TRBD1 (6 bases). CDR1 and CDR2 (germline): SQVTM, ANQGSEA. CDR3 length: 16 residues. V lost 2 bases and J lost 4, with 18 bases in between. In DNA form, the CDR3 reads TGCAGCGTTGAATATCAGGGGCGAGGGTTTTACAATGAGCAGTTCTTC. This sequence encodes CSVEYQGRGFYNEQFF.

The rearrangement joins TRBV7-9 to TRBJ2-7; 11 nucleotides agree with TRBD2. CDR1 and CDR2 from the germline V gene are SEHNR and FQNEAQ (reference sequence). This CDR3 region has 14 residues. V trimming: 5 bases; J trimming: 6 bases; junction bases outside the gene matches: 6. The CDR3 DNA reads as TGTGCCAGCAGCAGTAGCGGGAGGGTAGTCGAGCAGTACTTC. Amino acids: CASSSSGRVVEQYF.

This clone was observed a few times. The V call is TRBV9, the J call TRBJ2-3; D call uncertain. V dropped 1 base and J dropped 6 bases, with 6 bases sitting between them. The CDR3 is 12 residues long. Germline loops: CDR1 SGDLS, CDR2 YYNGEE. CDR3 amino acids: CASSVFRDTQYF. The CDR3 coding sequence is TGTGCCAGCAGCGTATTCCGGGATACGCAGTATTTT.

J is TRBJ2-5 and V is TRBV30, with D perhaps TRBD1 (5 bases). The germline V and J ends were trimmed by 2 bases and 7 bases, with 20 bases remaining between them. From germline, CDR1 is GTSNPN and CDR2 SVGIG (reference sequence). CDR3 size: 15 residues. The DNA of the CDR3 is TGTGCCTGGAGTCCCCCCCGGACCCAGGGCGGGACCCAGTACTTC. As protein: CAWSPPRTQGGTQYF.

This chain joins TRBV5-6 and TRBJ2-3; D possibly corresponds to TRBD2 (6 bases). The CDR3 totals 15 residues. CDR1 is SGHDT, CDR2 YYEEEE, per germline. V gave up 0 bases and J gave up 6 bases, with 14 bases separating them. The CDR3 loop is CASSLGLAPSDTQYF. The CDR3 DNA reads TGTGCCAGCAGCTTGGGTCTAGCGCCCTCGGATACGCAGTATTTT. Together with reference TRBV5-6 and TRBJ2-3, the CDR3 gives the full variable domain: DAGVTQSPTHLIKTRGQQVTLRCSPKSGHDTVSWYQQALGQGPQFIFQYYEEEERQRGNFPDRFSGHQFPNYSSELNVNALLLGDSALYLCASSLGLAPSDTQYFGPGTRLTVL.

The rearrangement links TRBV7-3 to TRBJ2-5; a possible D gene is TRBD2 (6 bases). This CDR3 region has 13 residues. From germline, CDR1 is SGHTA and CDR2 FQGTGA. V lost 3 bases and J lost 5, with 10 bases in between. The DNA for the CDR3 is TGTGCCAGCAGCTTCGGGGGTTCGGAGACCCAGTACTTC. Its translation: CASSFGGSETQYF.

This clone was recorded only once. The chain couples TRBV9 to TRBJ2-7; 8 bases map to TRBD1. The V segment lost 3 bases and the J segment 5 bases; nucleotides outside the gene matches: 10. CDR3 length equals 15 residues. Per the germline V gene, CDR1 is SGDLS and CDR2 is YYNGEE. CDR3 DNA sequence: TGTGCCAGCAGCGCCGGACAGGGAGGCATCCACGAGCAGTACTTC. It encodes CASSAGQGGIHEQYF.

This rearrangement joins TRBV6-1 to TRBJ1-3, with D unclear. Germline loops: CDR1 MNHNS, CDR2 SASEGT. Between the trimmed V and J ends, which lost 2 bases and 3 bases, there was a span of 5 bases. The CDR3 is 13 amino acids. CDR3 in DNA: TGTGCCAGCAGTGAAATCGTTGGAAACACCATATATTTT. This sequence encodes CASSEIVGNTIYF.

The chain employs TRBV5-1 and TRBJ2-7, with 7 nucleotides matching TRBD1. The CDR3 totals 14 residues. Germline values: CDR1 SGHRS, CDR2 YFSETQ. Unmatched junction bases numbered 6, after V lost 4 bases and J lost 2 bases. CDR3 nucleotide sequence: TGCGCCAGCAGCAGGGGACAGATAACCTACGAGCAGTACTTC. Translated: CASSRGQITYEQYF. Full variable domain (remainder filled in from reference TRBV5-1 and TRBJ2-7): KAGVTQTPRYLIKTRGQQVTLSCSPISGHRSVSWYQQTPGQGLQFLFEYFSETQRNKGNFPGRFSGRQFSNSRSEMNVSTLELGDSALYLCASSRGQITYEQYFGPGTRLTVT.

The chain has TRBV6-1 and TRBJ2-7, with TRBD2 matching 11 bases. In germline, CDR1 is MNHNS, CDR2 SASEGT. This CDR3 region has 15 residues. Germline trimming cut 8 bases from V and 6 bases from J; bases unmatched to any gene: 12. For the CDR3, the DNA is TGTGCCAGCGGGAAACTAGCGGGAGAATTGGGCGAGCAGTACTTC. Translated: CASGKLAGELGEQYF.

The chain combines TRBV12-2 with TRBJ2-1; no check of the table's D call, TRBD2, against the DNA was made. TRBV12-2 is recorded as a pseudogene. This CDR3 contains 15 residues. This CDR3 is CASRFAELAANEQFF. Here the CDR3 DNA reads TGTGCAAGTCGCTTCGCCGAACTAGCGGCGAATGAGCAGTTCTTC.

This sequence joins TRBV7-8 and TRBJ2-7, with 8 bases lining up with TRBD1. The CDR3 runs to 17 residues. Germline loops: CDR1 SGHVS, CDR2 FQNEAQ. Losses at the gene ends were 0 bases for V and 0 bases for J; bases not matched to a gene: 7. In DNA form, the CDR3 reads TGTGCCAGCAGCTTAGCCCAGGGGGCCACCAGCTCCTACGAGCAGTACTTC. This sequence encodes CASSLAQGATSSYEQYF.

The chain uses TRBV7-9 and TRBJ2-1; a weak D match, TRBD2 (6 bases). The ends were cut back, 4 bases at V and 2 bases at J, with 12 bases in the middle. The CDR3 is 15 amino acids. Germline V gene sequence: CDR1 SEHNR, CDR2 FQNEAQ (reference sequence). Here the CDR3 reads CASSWRGGTYNEQFF. Here the CDR3 DNA reads TGTGCCAGCAGCTGGCGGGGAGGCACCTACAATGAGCAGTTCTTC.

This sequence joins TRBV29-1 and TRBJ2-2; TRBD2 might be the D (5 bases). In germline, CDR1 is SQVTM, CDR2 ANQGSEA. The CDR3 contains 15 residues. The ends were cut back, 1 base at V and 0 bases at J, with 9 bases in the middle. The CDR3: CSVEVPDSNTGELFF. The DNA of the CDR3 is TGCAGCGTTGAAGTTCCGGACTCGAACACCGGGGAGCTGTTTTTT.

This rearrangement joins TRBV7-9 to TRBJ2-4; TRBD2 matches at 8 bases. Losses at the gene ends were 5 bases for V and 0 bases for J; bases not matched to a gene: 9. The CDR3 has 17 residues. The germline CDR1 and CDR2 sequences are SEHNR and FQNEAQ (reference sequence). CDR3 amino acids: CASSQGGGPLAKNIQYF. In nucleotides, the CDR3 is TGTGCCAGCAGCCAAGGCGGGGGGCCCCTAGCCAAAAACATTCAGTACTTC. The whole variable domain, filled in from reference TRBV7-9 and TRBJ2-4, reads DTGVSQNPRHKITKRGQNVTFRCDPISEHNRLYWYRQTLGQGPEFLTYFQNEAQLEKSRLLSDRFSAERPKGSFSTLEIQRTEQGDSAMYLCASSQGGGPLAKNIQYFGAGTRLSVL.

Of note for this clone: In the same sample, other DNA sequences code for this CDR3. The rearrangement links TRBV5-4 to TRBJ2-2; 8 positions match TRBD2. CDR3 size: 17 residues. CDR1 is SGHNT and CDR2 is YYREEE in the germline V gene (reference sequence). J gave up 2 bases and V 5 bases, and 11 bases lay outside the gene matches. Here the CDR3 reads CASSRGGTQTNTGELFF. CDR3 coding DNA: TGTGCCAGCAGTCGCGGGGGGACCCAAACAAACACCGGGGAGCTGTTTTTT. Using reference TRBV5-4 and TRBJ2-2 for the parts outside the CDR3, the full variable domain is ETGVTQSPTHLIKTRGQQVTLRCSSQSGHNTVSWYQQALGQGPQFIFQYYREEENGRGNFPPRFSGLQFPNYSSELNVNALELDDSALYLCASSRGGTQTNTGELFFGEGSRLTVL.

J is TRBJ2-1 and V is TRBV11-3; possibly TRBD1 for D (6 bases). Germline values: CDR1 SGHNT, CDR2 YENEEA. CDR3 length: 13 amino acids. The V end lost 5 bases, the J end lost 10 bases, and 15 bases lay between the germline ends. The CDR3 reads CASSVINGQEQFF. CDR3 bases: TGTGCCAGCAGCGTCATTAACGGACAGGAGCAGTTCTTC. The full variable domain, in which reference TRBV11-3 and TRBJ2-1 provide the parts outside the CDR3, is EAGVVQSPRYKIIEKKQPVAFWCNPISGHNTLYWYLQNLGQGPELLIRYENEEAVDDSQLPKDRFSAERLKGVDSTLKIQPAELGDSAVYLCASSVINGQEQFFGPGTRLTVL.

The J gene is TRBJ2-2, the V gene TRBV7-9; D not certain. The V and J ends lost 0 bases and 4 bases respectively, with 3 bases between them. The CDR3 is 13 residues long. Per the germline V gene, CDR1 is SEHNR and CDR2 is FQNEAQ (reference sequence). The CDR3 here is CASSLASTGELFF. As DNA, the CDR3 is TGTGCCAGCAGCTTAGCGAGCACCGGGGAGCTGTTTTTT.

This chain connects TRBV11-2 to TRBJ2-7; 7 nucleotides match TRBD2. Germline V lookup: CDR1 SGHAT, CDR2 FQNNGV. V trimming: 3 bases; J trimming: 2 bases; junction bases outside the gene matches: 7. This CDR3 spans 15 amino acids. CDR3 protein: CASSFSAGFTYEQYF. In nucleotides, the CDR3 is TGTGCCAGCAGCTTTTCAGCGGGATTTACCTACGAGCAGTACTTC.

The V call is TRBV19, the J call TRBJ2-1, with D perhaps TRBD1 (6 bases). V lost 3 bases and J lost 2, with 20 bases in between. The CDR3 consists of 18 residues. Germline V gene lookup returns CDR1 LNHDA and CDR2 SQIVND (reference sequence). CDR3 coding DNA: TGTGCCAGTAGTATCGGAAACAGGGACACACCTCCCTACAATGAGCAGTTCTTC. Translating gives CASSIGNRDTPPYNEQFF.

CDR3 in amino acids: CASSFTGAIQETQYF. The DNA for the CDR3 is TGCGCCAGCAGCTTCACAGGGGCGATCCAAGAGACCCAGTACTTC. The rearrangement uses TRBV5-1 and TRBJ2-5, with 7 bases fitting TRBD1. This CDR3 is built from 15 residues. Per germline, CDR1 SGHRS and CDR2 YFSETQ. Germline trimming cut 2 bases from V and 1 base from J; bases unmatched to any gene: 5.

This sequence joins TRBV5-1 and TRBJ2-5; 10 positions match TRBD1. This CDR3 has 16 amino acids. Losses at the gene ends were 0 bases for V and 2 bases for J; bases not matched to a gene: 4. CDR1 is SGHRS, CDR2 YFSETQ, per germline. The CDR3 bases are TGCGCCAGCAGCTTGGGGAGGACAGGGGGACAAGAGACCCAGTACTTC. As protein: CASSLGRTGGQETQYF.

This clone was detected only once. The chain recombines TRBV7-3 with TRBJ2-1; 10 nucleotides match TRBD2. CDR3 length equals 13 residues. Germline V lookup: CDR1 SGHTA, CDR2 FQGTGA. Trimming took 5 bases from V and 10 from J; bases not matched to a gene: 5. In DNA, the CDR3 is TGTGCCAGCAGCGAACGGACTAGCGGAGAGCAGTTCTTC. It specifies CASSERTSGEQFF.